What follows describes a single T cell receptor (beta chain). The data belong to a study of cytomegalovirus exposure and HLA in healthy donors. With V trimmed by 6 bases and J by 0 bases, 16 bases remained unmatched. In germline, CDR1 is MNHEY, CDR2 SMNVEV (reference sequence). The CDR3 is 19 residues long. Use of 60 Vbeta and 13 Jbeta primers characterized the PCR. Data came from immunoSEQ multiplex PCR; TCRdb stores just in-frame clones and leaves some out. The sample has about 150,000 clones, roughly 80% seen once. The sample taken for sequencing was PBMCs. This clonotype was sampled from a boy between 2 and 10 years old in good health and CMV-seronegative. V usage is TRBV27 and J usage is TRBJ1-4; 7 bases align to TRBD1. This chain's CDR3 is CASRNYRDRYVATNEKLFF. DNA for the CDR3: TGTGCCAGCAGAAATTACCGGGACAGATACGTTGCAACTAATGAAAAACTGTTTTTT.